This TCR beta chain was profiled in a study of CD8 T cells in Susac syndrome (dated by TCRdb to the late 2010s). A note on the overall study: Repertoire sequencing was used to test whether CD8+ T cell activation and differentiation in Susac syndrome was antigen driven.

Regarding this clonotype: This receptor's antigen is unknown. No much larger clone exists at a distance of one base, and base qualities are not known.

Peripheral blood CD8+ and CD4+ T cells from healthy donors, Susac syndrome patients and multiple sclerosis patients were profiled using high-throughput TCR beta sequencing. The multiple sclerosis controls were treatment-naive patients who had stable or active relapsing-remitting disease and met the revised McDonald criteria. Bulk CD8+ and CD4+ T cells were purified by magnetic negative isolation, whereas CD8+ TEMRA cells were enriched by FACS. Blood was drawn into EDTA tubes, processed within 24 hours, and PBMCs were isolated by density gradient centrifugation. PBMCs intended for TCR sequencing were cryopreserved in liquid nitrogen and thawed later in a water bath at 37 degrees C. The sorted or isolated CD4+, CD8+ and CD8+ TEMRA cells had a purity of 90% or higher. The CDR3 runs 14 amino acids, cysteine and phenylalanine included. Only the CDR3 DNA is retained, 42 bases long and in frame from the first base. V is pared back by 3 bases and J by 8 bases, with 17 bases lying between the germline termini. CDR1 is given as SGHNT and CDR2 as YYREEE, both from the germline V gene (reference sequence).

The paper as a whole reports these results and caveats: The TCR sequencing and HLA analysis was acknowledged to have included a relatively small number of individuals.

RNA was extracted using the RNeasy kit, and roughly 0.5 to 1 microgram was reverse transcribed with random hexamers. The immunoSEQ multiplex PCR assay, which covers 54 Vbeta and 13 Jbeta segments, was used to amplify TCR beta CDR3 regions. PCR amplification bias was corrected using a synthetic template baseline for primer optimization and computational correction. Under the source paper's analysis protocol: Reads were annotated to V, D and J genes according to IMGT and were analyzed with immunoSEQ Analyzer, with only productive sequences retained. Clonality was computed as one minus Shannon entropy normalized by log2 of the number of productive unique sequences. Public and private clones were assessed among the 100 most prevalent clones of each patient and control. Susac-specific clones were defined as absent from healthy and MS cohorts, over a thousand published viral clones and other ImmuneACCESS disease sequences. TCRdb trimmed public reads at Q25 via fastp, called clones via MiXCR and kept in-frame beta chains. Entries are consolidated by CDR3 protein sequence, retaining the most common genes and DNA. The authors' filters were not applied to this entry. This sample is represented by around 160,000 distinct CDR3 sequences; around 94% of them were singletons. The ten largest clonotypes hold about 0.089% of the sample.

The origin of this receptor is a human donor with multiple sclerosis. Here the chain combines TRBV5-4 and TRBJ1-2, and TRBD1 may be the D gene, going by 5 matching bases. The sample taken for sequencing was CD4+ T cells from PBMCs. The DNA is TGTGCCAGCAGCTCGGGACGGGAAAGAGGAGGCTACACCTTC. Its product reads: CASSSGRERGGYTF.